The 20 T cell receptor beta chains reported below all come from one sample, sequenced in a study of T cell responses to AZD1222 COVID-19 vaccine. Repertoires were generated with immunoSEQ multiplex PCR, while TCRdb's copy carries only in-frame clones and drops some. The sample consists of about 180,000 clones, around 90% of them appearing once. Sequenced material: peripheral blood, taken on day 0 of AZD1222 vaccination. The receptors shown here come from an adult in good health.

In DNA form, the CDR3 reads TGTGCCAGCAGCCAGATACAGGGTCCTAGGACCGGGGAGCTGTTTTTT. Protein: CASSQIQGPRTGELFF. This rearrangement joins TRBV11-1 to TRBJ2-2; D is perhaps TRBD1 (6 bases). Germline V gene data show CDR1 as SGHAT and CDR2 as FQDESV (reference sequence). V was clipped by 5 bases and J by 5 bases, with 18 bases between them. The length of the CDR3 is 16 residues.

The V gene is TRBV15, the J gene TRBJ2-1, with D unclear. CDR1 is LNHNV, CDR2 YYDKDF, per germline (reference sequence). The CDR3 totals 14 residues. V was cut by 0 bases and J by 8 bases, with 11 bases left in between. The CDR3 loop is CATSRDRSNHEQFF. The CDR3 DNA reads as TGTGCCACCAGCAGAGATAGAAGCAACCATGAGCAGTTCTTC.

The rearrangement links TRBV7-6 to TRBJ2-7; maybe TRBD2 (5 bases). Germline CDR1 reads SGHVS; CDR2 reads FNYEAQ. The CDR3 extends over 16 amino acids. V was clipped by 2 bases and J by 0 bases, with 14 bases between them. CDR3 coding DNA: TGTGCCAGCAGCTTAAATCGAGACTACGGCTCCTACGAGCAGTACTTC. This translates into CASSLNRDYGSYEQYF.

The rearrangement joins TRBV5-1 to TRBJ2-3; 8 positions agree with TRBD2. The CDR3 has 15 residues. The ends lost 0 bases at V and 0 bases at J; junction bases unmatched: 0. The germline gives CDR1 SGHRS, CDR2 YFSETQ. In DNA form, the CDR3 reads TGCGCCAGCAGCTTGGGCGGGAGGAGCACAGATACGCAGTATTTT. Protein sequence: CASSLGGRSTDTQYF.

The count of this clone is one. This rearrangement joins TRBV5-1 to TRBJ2-2; TRBD1 or TRBD2 may be the D gene (5 bases each). The CDR3 has 15 amino acids. V dropped 4 bases and J dropped 0 bases, with 10 bases sitting between them. From germline, CDR1 is SGHRS and CDR2 YFSETQ. CDR3: CASSIGTANTGELFF. The CDR3 coding sequence is TGCGCCAGCAGCATCGGGACCGCGAACACCGGGGAGCTGTTTTTT.

In its sample, this clone was seen once. This chain joins TRBV11-2 and TRBJ2-7; D perhaps matches TRBD1 (5 bases). The germline gives CDR1 SGHAT, CDR2 FQNNGV. Trimming took 4 bases from V and 10 from J, leaving 14 bases between them. CDR3 size: 12 residues. CDR3 sequence (DNA): TGTGCCAGCAGCTCAGTGGGGCAGGCCCAGTACTTC. Its translation: CASSSVGQAQYF.

The rearrangement uses TRBV25-1 and TRBJ2-7; 8 bases match TRBD2. The CDR3 totals 14 residues. The V gene end was trimmed by 5 bases and the J gene end by 2 bases; junction bases not matched to a gene: 5. Germline-derived CDR1 and CDR2 are MGHDK and SYGVNS. CDR3 residues: CASSKDSGAYEQYF. DNA of the CDR3: TGTGCCAGCAGTAAGGATAGCGGGGCCTACGAGCAGTACTTC.

The chain carries TRBV18 and TRBJ1-2; no clear D. Germline lookup yields CDR1 KGHSH and CDR2 LQKENI. The CDR3 is 13 amino acids. The germline V and J ends were trimmed by 3 bases and 2 bases, with 7 bases remaining between them. The CDR3 coding sequence is TGTGCCAGCTCACCGGACGGAAACTATGGCTACACCTTC. This translates into CASSPDGNYGYTF.

This clone has just one count. The chain uses TRBV29-1 and TRBJ2-7; weak D call: TRBD1 (7 bases). CDR1 and CDR2 from the germline V gene are SQVTM and ANQGSEA. Trimming took 4 bases from V and 5 from J, leaving 15 bases between them. The CDR3 is 13 residues long. This CDR3 reads CSVVRDSIDEQYF. CDR3 DNA: TGCAGCGTTGTGCGGGACAGCATCGACGAGCAGTACTTC.

The chain uses TRBV11-3 and TRBJ2-3, with no clear D. This CDR3 is 13 amino acids long. CDR1 SGHNT and CDR2 YENEEA come from the germline V gene. V was pared by 1 base and J by 4 bases, with 6 bases between. CDR3 amino acids: CASSLVVADTQYF. The CDR3 DNA follows: TGTGCCAGCAGCTTAGTTGTAGCAGATACGCAGTATTTT.

This chain links TRBV2 with TRBJ1-1; D is uncertain. CDR1 and CDR2 from the germline V gene are SNHLY and FYNNEI. The CDR3 is 13 residues long. V gave up 2 bases and J gave up 1 base, with 5 bases separating them. CDR3 DNA sequence: TGTGCCAGCAGTGAACGCGAGAACACTGAAGCTTTCTTT. Translating it yields CASSERENTEAFF.

The rearrangement links TRBV6-2 or TRBV6-3 to TRBJ2-3; 7 nucleotides align to TRBD1. CDR1 is MNHEY and CDR2 is SVGEGT in the germline V gene. The CDR3 sequence is 15 residues long. The junction had 8 bases not matched to a gene; V was cut back by 3 bases and J by 5 bases. The CDR3 DNA reads TGTGCCAGCAGTTATCTCCGGGACAGTCGAGATACGCAGTATTTT. Protein sequence: CASSYLRDSRDTQYF.

This chain connects TRBV30 to TRBJ2-2; TRBD2 agrees at 13 bases. The V gene's germline CDR1 is GTSNPN and CDR2 SVGIG (reference sequence). V shed 4 bases and J 5 bases; nucleotides not matched to a gene: 1. The CDR3 sequence is 14 residues long. CDR3 in amino acids: CAWKGLAGTGELFF. Here the CDR3 DNA reads TGTGCCTGGAAGGGACTAGCGGGAACCGGGGAGCTGTTTTTT.

This clone was counted once. The chain has TRBV30 and TRBJ1-4; 8 nucleotides line up with TRBD1. Germline V lookup: CDR1 GTSNPN, CDR2 SVGIG (reference sequence). Losses at the gene ends were 0 bases for V and 11 bases for J; bases not matched to a gene: 11. The CDR3 is 15 amino acids. CDR3: CAWSVTGGFDQKLFF. The CDR3 DNA is TGTGCCTGGAGTGTTACAGGGGGATTCGACCAGAAACTGTTTTTT.

The rearrangement links TRBV5-4 to TRBJ2-6; D gene uncertain. Per the germline V gene, CDR1 is SGHNT and CDR2 is YYREEE (reference sequence). Trimming removed 4 bases from V and 0 bases from J, with 11 bases in between. This CDR3 is 16 amino acids long. The CDR3 nucleotides are TGTGCCAGCAGCCAGGACCCCTCCTCTGGGGCCAACGTCCTGACTTTC. Protein product: CASSQDPSSGANVLTF. Supplemented by reference TRBV5-4 and TRBJ2-6, the full variable domain reads ETGVTQSPTHLIKTRGQQVTLRCSSQSGHNTVSWYQQALGQGPQFIFQYYREEENGRGNFPPRFSGLQFPNYSSELNVNALELDDSALYLCASSQDPSSGANVLTFGAGSRLTVL.

This clone came up a few times. This chain links TRBV27 with TRBJ1-4; TRBD1 matches 7 bases. The V segment lost 6 bases and the J segment 8 bases; nucleotides outside the gene matches: 12. The CDR3 has 15 residues. The germline gives CDR1 MNHEY, CDR2 SMNVEV (reference sequence). CDR3 loop: CASRGFAGGREKLFF. Written as DNA, the CDR3 is TGTGCCAGCAGGGGGTTCGCAGGGGGAAGGGAAAAACTGTTTTTT.

The rearrangement joins TRBV19 to TRBJ1-2; the match to TRBD1 covers 7 bases. This CDR3 contains 15 residues. Germline assignment: CDR1 LNHDA and CDR2 SQIVND (reference sequence). V was pared by 5 bases and J by 8 bases, with 14 bases of the junction left unmatched. As DNA, the CDR3 is TGTGCCAGTAGTTTTTTACCGACAGGGAATCGGGGCTACACCTTC. It is translated as CASSFLPTGNRGYTF.

This rearrangement joins TRBV5-5 to TRBJ2-2; 8 positions agree with TRBD2. Per the germline V gene, CDR1 is SGHKS and CDR2 is YYEKEE (reference sequence). The V gene end was trimmed by 4 bases and the J gene end by 8 bases; junction bases not matched to a gene: 13. CDR3 length equals 16 residues. CDR3 sequence: CASSAGGPSGLGELFF. For the CDR3, the DNA is TGTGCCAGCAGCGCCGGAGGTCCTAGCGGGTTAGGGGAGCTGTTTTTT.

The rearrangement uses TRBV7-9 and TRBJ1-2; D may be TRBD1 (5 bases). Looked up from germline, CDR1 is SEHNR and CDR2 is FQNEAQ (reference sequence). V lost 6 bases and J 2 bases, leaving 19 bases between the germline ends. This CDR3 contains 16 residues. Written as DNA, the CDR3 is TGTGCCAGCAGATTCGCTGTAGGGACGTCCAACTATGGCTACACCTTC. Translating gives CASRFAVGTSNYGYTF.

The chain carries TRBV19 and TRBJ1-1, with 8 bases lining up with TRBD1. The CDR3 totals 15 residues. J gave up 1 base and V 7 bases, and 8 bases lay outside the gene matches. The V gene's germline CDR1 is LNHDA and CDR2 SQIVND (reference sequence). In DNA form, the CDR3 reads TGTGCCAGTACCAGGGGCCAGGGGGCGAACACTGAAGCTTTCTTT. Protein sequence: CASTRGQGANTEAFF. Full variable domain (remainder filled in from reference TRBV19 and TRBJ1-1): DGGITQSPKYLFRKEGQNVTLSCEQNLNHDAMYWYRQDPGQGLRLIYYSQIVNDFQKGDIAEGYSVSREKKESFPLTVTSAQKNPTAFYLCASTRGQGANTEAFFGQGTRLTVV.